Listed here are 21 T cell receptor beta chains from one sample, sequenced in a study of T cells in localized non-small cell lung cancer. The protocol was immunoSEQ multiplex PCR, while the TCRdb copy is restricted to in-frame clones and leaves out a portion. The data show 100,000 to 150,000 clones, 89% seen once. The material was peripheral blood, obtained before any cancer treatment. These receptors originate from a female donor of 60 years or more with stage I lung adenocarcinoma.

The V gene is TRBV29-1, the J gene TRBJ2-1; D might be TRBD2 (6 bases). This CDR3 contains 14 residues. Germline CDR1 and CDR2: SQVTM and ANQGSEA. The V and J ends lost 4 bases and 8 bases respectively, with 18 bases between them. As DNA, the CDR3 is TGCAGCGTTGGCCGGGGGACTCCGGGGGATGAGCAGTTCTTC. Its translation is CSVGRGTPGDEQFF.

The chain combines TRBV6-5 with TRBJ2-3, with unresolved D. Germline CDR1 is MNHEY and CDR2 is SVGAGI. This CDR3 region has 13 residues. V was pared by 6 bases and J by 4 bases, with 11 bases between. The CDR3 is CASSHPRSDTQYF. The CDR3 DNA sequence: TGTGCCAGCAGCCACCCTAGGTCAGATACGCAGTATTTT.

This chain connects TRBV19 to TRBJ2-7; 8 bases match TRBD2. Germline CDR1 LNHDA, CDR2 SQIVND (reference sequence). The V segment lost 4 bases and the J segment 5 bases; nucleotides outside the gene matches: 4. This CDR3 has 13 residues. The CDR3 here is CASSTTSVNEQYF. The DNA for the CDR3 is TGTGCCAGTAGTACGACTAGCGTCAACGAGCAGTACTTC.

The rearrangement joins TRBV7-9 to TRBJ1-1; maybe TRBD1 (5 bases). Germline CDR1 is SEHNR and CDR2 is FQNEAQ (reference sequence). This CDR3 has 16 residues. V was pared by 2 bases and J by 5 bases, with 18 bases between. CDR3 loop: CASSLTGGRGRTEAFF. Written as DNA, the CDR3 is TGTGCCAGCAGCTTAACGGGGGGACGGGGGAGGACTGAAGCTTTCTTT.

The rearrangement links TRBV29-1 to TRBJ2-5; D uncertain. Trimming took off 4 bases at V and 5 bases at J, with 5 bases between the two ends. The CDR3 sequence is 10 residues long. The V gene's germline CDR1 is SQVTM and CDR2 ANQGSEA. CDR3 nucleotide sequence: TGCAGCGTTGCGGTGGAGACCCAGTACTTC. Its translation is CSVAVETQYF. The complete variable domain, with remaining parts taken from reference TRBV29-1 and TRBJ2-5, reads SAVISQKPSRDICQRGTSLTIQCQVDSQVTMMFWYRQQPGQSLTLIATANQGSEATYESGFVIDKFPISRPNLTFSTLTVSNMSPEDSSIYLCSVAVETQYFGPGTRLLVL.

J is TRBJ1-4 and V is TRBV7-5; the DNA was not used to check the table's D call, TRBD1. TRBV7-5 is a pseudogene locus. This CDR3 comprises 15 residues. This chain's CDR3 is CARSLDGQVNEKLFF. CDR3 DNA: TGTGCCAGAAGCTTAGACGGACAGGTTAATGAAAAACTGTTTTTT.

This clone was detected only once. The genes are TRBV6-1 and TRBJ2-5; D uncertain. The CDR3 sequence is 15 residues long. In germline, CDR1 is MNHNS, CDR2 SASEGT. The V gene lost 4 bases and the J gene lost 1 base, with 13 bases spanning the gap. CDR3 residues: CASSASFVTQETQYF. The CDR3 DNA sequence: TGTGCCAGCAGTGCCTCCTTCGTGACCCAAGAGACCCAGTACTTC.

This clone appeared once. The V gene is TRBV28, the J gene TRBJ2-1; no reliable D call. CDR1 and CDR2 (germline): MDHEN, SYDVKM. CDR3 length equals 11 residues. V dropped 4 bases and J dropped 8 bases, with 6 bases sitting between them. DNA of the CDR3: TGTGCCAGCAGTTCTAGACATGAGCAGTTCTTC. Its protein is CASSSRHEQFF.

J is TRBJ1-1 and V is TRBV9; D might be TRBD1 (5 bases). Germline CDR1 and CDR2: SGDLS and YYNGEE. The V and J ends lost 3 bases and 2 bases respectively, with 11 bases between them. CDR3 length equals 14 residues. The CDR3 nucleotides are TGTGCCAGCAGCGGTCCAGGGTTTAACACTGAAGCTTTCTTT. It is translated as CASSGPGFNTEAFF.

This clone was counted a single time. This specimen includes other DNA sequences encoding the same CDR3. This chain uses TRBV15 with TRBJ1-1; D is unclear. Germline V gene sequence: CDR1 LNHNV, CDR2 YYDKDF (reference sequence). Trimming left V 3 bases short and J 0 bases short, with 5 bases between. The CDR3 runs 13 residues. The CDR3 is CATSRDMNTEAFF. The CDR3 DNA follows: TGTGCCACCAGCAGGGATATGAACACTGAAGCTTTCTTT.

The genes are TRBV6-1 and TRBJ1-2; D is undetermined. The CDR3 covers 15 residues. From germline, CDR1 is MNHNS and CDR2 SASEGT. Trimming cost V 0 bases and J 5 bases, with 13 bases left between them. This CDR3 reads CASSEATPGFYGYTF. CDR3 nucleotides: TGTGCCAGCAGTGAAGCCACCCCCGGGTTTTATGGCTACACCTTC.

The V gene is TRBV19, the J gene TRBJ2-2, with unresolved D. Germline V CDR1 and CDR2: LNHDA, SQIVND (reference sequence). The CDR3 is 14 residues long. Trimming pared 1 base from V and 2 bases from J, leaving 5 bases between. CDR3 coding DNA: TGTGCCAGTAGTATAGGTACCAACACCGGGGAGCTGTTTTTT. Amino acid sequence: CASSIGTNTGELFF.

The V gene is TRBV15, the J gene TRBJ2-1; maybe TRBD2 (5 bases). The CDR3 covers 11 residues. Germline CDR1 and CDR2: LNHNV and YYDKDF (reference sequence). Trimming took off 5 bases at V and 8 bases at J, with 7 bases between the two ends. This CDR3 reads CATSRADEQFF. The CDR3, as DNA: TGTGCCACCAGCCGAGCGGATGAGCAGTTCTTC.

This clone showed up just once. The V call is TRBV6-5, the J call TRBJ1-1; 7 bases match TRBD1. Germline V gene lookup returns CDR1 MNHEY and CDR2 SVGAGI. Germline trimming cut 6 bases from V and 4 bases from J; bases unmatched to any gene: 11. The CDR3 has 15 residues. This CDR3 is CASRAATGSGTEAFF. The CDR3 DNA reads as TGTGCCAGCAGGGCGGCGACAGGGTCTGGCACTGAAGCTTTCTTT.

The chain is built from TRBV28 and TRBJ1-2; 7 positions agree with TRBD1. J gave up 4 bases and V 4 bases, and 9 bases lay outside the gene matches. Germline V gene lookup returns CDR1 MDHEN and CDR2 SYDVKM. This CDR3 spans 15 amino acids. The CDR3 reads CASSSQLGQLYGYTF. The CDR3 coding sequence is TGTGCCAGCAGTTCACAACTGGGACAGCTCTATGGCTACACCTTC.

The gene calls are TRBV7-2 and TRBJ2-1; 7 positions match TRBD2. CDR1 is SGHTA and CDR2 is FQGNSA in the germline V gene. The junction had 11 bases not matched to a gene; V was cut back by 5 bases and J by 4 bases. The CDR3 sequence is 16 residues long. The CDR3 here is CASSPGGSGRYNEQFF. The CDR3 DNA reads as TGTGCCAGCAGCCCCGGGGGTAGCGGGCGTTACAATGAGCAGTTCTTC.

The chain is built from TRBV6-4 and TRBJ1-1, with D possibly matching TRBD1 (6 bases). Germline CDR1 is MRHNA and CDR2 is SNTAGT. The length of the CDR3 is 13 residues. Deletions cut 3 bases from V and 4 bases from J, with 9 bases between. The chain's CDR3 is CASSEGRGTEAFF. CDR3 DNA: TGTGCCAGCAGTGAGGGCAGGGGCACTGAAGCTTTCTTT.

V and J are TRBV4-1 and TRBJ1-2; 9 bases are shared with TRBD1. The germline gives CDR1 MGHRA, CDR2 YSYEKL. This CDR3 spans 17 amino acids. Trimming removed 2 bases from V and 3 bases from J; junction bases left unmatched: 10. The CDR3 bases are TGCGCCAGCAGCCAACCTAACCGGGACAGGGATGACTATGGCTACACCTTC. It translates to CASSQPNRDRDDYGYTF.

The chain combines TRBV18 with TRBJ2-2, with TRBD1 as a possible D gene (6 bases). There are 17 residues in the CDR3. V lost 4 bases to trimming and J lost 5 bases, with 20 bases between them. Per the germline V gene, CDR1 is KGHSH and CDR2 is LQKENI. The CDR3 reads CASSQYRAQTPTGELFF. In nucleotides, the CDR3 is TGTGCCAGCTCACAATACAGGGCACAGACCCCAACCGGGGAGCTGTTTTTT.

The V gene is TRBV7-3, the J gene TRBJ2-7; 10 bases map to TRBD2. The J segment lost 3 bases and the V segment lost 5 bases, leaving 7 bases of the junction unmatched. This CDR3 spans 15 amino acids. Germline V gene lookup returns CDR1 SGHTA and CDR2 FQGTGA. The CDR3 protein is CASSQGPSGSYEQYF. The CDR3 DNA follows: TGTGCCAGCAGCCAAGGCCCTAGCGGGAGCTACGAGCAGTACTTC.

This clone qualifies as medium-sized. The chain combines TRBV14 with TRBJ2-1; 9 positions agree with TRBD2. Germline V gene data show CDR1 as SGHDN and CDR2 as FVKESK. The CDR3 contains 13 residues. Trimming at V came to 7 bases and at J to 5 bases, leaving 3 bases not matched to a gene. The CDR3 is CASKTSGDNEQFF. CDR3 DNA sequence: TGTGCCAGCAAGACTAGCGGAGACAATGAGCAGTTCTTC.